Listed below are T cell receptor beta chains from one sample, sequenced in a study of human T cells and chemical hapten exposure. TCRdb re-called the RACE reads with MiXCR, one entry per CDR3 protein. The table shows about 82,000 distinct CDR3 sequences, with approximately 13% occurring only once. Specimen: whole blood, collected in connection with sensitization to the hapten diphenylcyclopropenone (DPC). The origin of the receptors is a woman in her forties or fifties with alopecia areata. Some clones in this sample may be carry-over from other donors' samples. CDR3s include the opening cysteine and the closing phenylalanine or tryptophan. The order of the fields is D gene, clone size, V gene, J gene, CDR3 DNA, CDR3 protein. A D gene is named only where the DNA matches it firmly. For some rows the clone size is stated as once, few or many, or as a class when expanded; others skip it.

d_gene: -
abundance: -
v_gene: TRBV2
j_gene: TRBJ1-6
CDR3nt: TGTGCCAGCAGTGAAGCGCTTAGACAGGCCTATAATTCACCCCTCCACTTT
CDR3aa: CASSEALRQAYNSPLHF

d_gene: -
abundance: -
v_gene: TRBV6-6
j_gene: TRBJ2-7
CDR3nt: TGTGCCAGCAGTTACTCGATGGTAGTGGACTACGAGCAGTACTTC
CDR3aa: CASSYSMVVDYEQYF

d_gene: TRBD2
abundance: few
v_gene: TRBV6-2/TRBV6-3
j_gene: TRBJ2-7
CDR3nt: TGTGCCAGCCGACTAGCGGGAGCCCACGAGCAGTACTTC
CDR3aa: CASRLAGAHEQYF

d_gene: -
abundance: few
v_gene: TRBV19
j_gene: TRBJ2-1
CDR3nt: TGTGCCAGTAGCATATCCCCTTTGCCTACCTACAATGAGCAGTTCTTC
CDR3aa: CASSISPLPTYNEQFF

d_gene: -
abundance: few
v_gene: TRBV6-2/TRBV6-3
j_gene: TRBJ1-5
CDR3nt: TGTGCCAGCAGTCTGGTCGGAGGTACTAGCAATCAGCCCCAGCATTTT
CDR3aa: CASSLVGGTSNQPQHF

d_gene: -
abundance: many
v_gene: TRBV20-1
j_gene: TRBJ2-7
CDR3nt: TGCAGTGCTAGAGAGGGAGGGGGCCTGTCTACCTACGAGCAGTACTTC
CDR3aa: CSAREGGGLSTYEQYF

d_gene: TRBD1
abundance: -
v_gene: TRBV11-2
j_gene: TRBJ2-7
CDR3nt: TGTGCCAGCAGCTTTACCGGGACAGGGGGCGACGAGCAGTACTTC
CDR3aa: CASSFTGTGGDEQYF

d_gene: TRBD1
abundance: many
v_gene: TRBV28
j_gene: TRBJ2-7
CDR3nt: TGTGCCAGCGTGGGTGGGCCGACAGGGGGTGAGCAGTACTTC
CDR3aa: CASVGGPTGGEQYF

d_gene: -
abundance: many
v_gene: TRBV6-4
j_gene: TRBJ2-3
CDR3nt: TGTGCCAGCAGTGACTCGATTCTTGGGGGAACAGATACGCAGTATTTT
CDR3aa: CASSDSILGGTDTQYF

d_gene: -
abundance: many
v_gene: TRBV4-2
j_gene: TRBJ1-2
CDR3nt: TGTGCCAGCAGCCAGGGTGCAGGAAATACTGCCCCAGTCTATGGCTACACCTTC
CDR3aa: CASSQGAGNTAPVYGYTF

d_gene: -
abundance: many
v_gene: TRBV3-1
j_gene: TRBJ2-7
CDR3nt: TGTGCCAGCAGCCAGGGGGCGGGAAACGGCTACGAGCAGTACTTC
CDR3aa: CASSQGAGNGYEQYF

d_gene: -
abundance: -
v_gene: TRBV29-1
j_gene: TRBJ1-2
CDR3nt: TGCACCCTGGGGCATGACTATGGCTACACCTTC
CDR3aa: CTLGHDYGYTF

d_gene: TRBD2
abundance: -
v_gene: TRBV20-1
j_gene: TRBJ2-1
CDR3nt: TGCAGTGCTAGAGATGGGGGCCCTAGCGGGTACTACAATGAGCAGTTCTTC
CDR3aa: CSARDGGPSGYYNEQFF

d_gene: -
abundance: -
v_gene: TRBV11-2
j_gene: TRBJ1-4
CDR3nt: TGTGCCAGCAGCTTACTCGCCCAAGGAGGCGAAAAACTGTTTTTT
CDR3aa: CASSLLAQGGEKLFF

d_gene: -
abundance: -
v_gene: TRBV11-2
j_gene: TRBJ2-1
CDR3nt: TGTGCCAGCAGCTTAGTTCCCGGGACTGGGGCCAATGAGCAGTTCTTC
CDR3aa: CASSLVPGTGANEQFF

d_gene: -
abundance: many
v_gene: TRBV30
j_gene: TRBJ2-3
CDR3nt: TGTGCCTGGACAGGGTCCTGGGGTAGGGCAGATACGCAGTATTTT
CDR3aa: CAWTGSWGRADTQYF

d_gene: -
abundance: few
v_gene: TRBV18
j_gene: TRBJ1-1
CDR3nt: TGTGCCAGCTCACCACTCATAGGGGAAGCGAACACTGAAGCTTTCTTT
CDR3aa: CASSPLIGEANTEAFF

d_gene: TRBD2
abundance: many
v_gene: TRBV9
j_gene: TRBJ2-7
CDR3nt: TGTGCCAGCAGCGCACTAGCGCATGACCCCCACGAGCAGTACTTC
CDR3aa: CASSALAHDPHEQYF

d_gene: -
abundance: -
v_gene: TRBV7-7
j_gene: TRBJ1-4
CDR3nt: TGTGCCAGCAGCCCAGAGGGGGGTGCAAAACTGTTTTTT
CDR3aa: CASSPEGGAKLFF

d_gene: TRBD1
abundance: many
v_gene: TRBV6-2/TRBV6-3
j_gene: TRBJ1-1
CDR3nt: TGTGCCAGCAGTTGGAGTGGGACAGGGTTTTCTGAAGCTTTCTTT
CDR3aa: CASSWSGTGFSEAFF

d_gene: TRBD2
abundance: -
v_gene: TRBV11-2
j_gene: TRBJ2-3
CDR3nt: TGTGCCAGCAGCTTAGAACTAGCGGGACTTACGCAGTATTTT
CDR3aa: CASSLELAGLTQYF

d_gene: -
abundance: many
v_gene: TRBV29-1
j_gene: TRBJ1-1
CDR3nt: TGCAGCGTTGTAGGACCAGAAGCTTTCTTT
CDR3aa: CSVVGPEAFF

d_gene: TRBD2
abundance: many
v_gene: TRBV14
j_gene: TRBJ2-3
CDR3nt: TGTGCCAGCAGCCAGACTAGCGGGGGATCCACAGATACGCAGTATTTT
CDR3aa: CASSQTSGGSTDTQYF

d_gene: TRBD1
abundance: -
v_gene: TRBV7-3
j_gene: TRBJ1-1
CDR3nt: TGTGCCAGCAGACTAACAGGGGACACTGAAGCTTTCTTT
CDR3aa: CASRLTGDTEAFF

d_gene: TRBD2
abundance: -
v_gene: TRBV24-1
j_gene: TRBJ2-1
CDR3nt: TGTGCCACCAGTCAAGCGGGAGGCTCCTACAATGAGCAGTTCTTC
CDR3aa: CATSQAGGSYNEQFF

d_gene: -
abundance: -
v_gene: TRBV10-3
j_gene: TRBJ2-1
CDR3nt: TGTGCCATCAGTGGCTTACTAGGTGGTGAGCAGTTCTTC
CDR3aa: CAISGLLGGEQFF

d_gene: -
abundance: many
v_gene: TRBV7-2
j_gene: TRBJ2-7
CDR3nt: TGTGCCAGCAGCACACGCCGGGACTGGGGCGAGCAGTACTTC
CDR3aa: CASSTRRDWGEQYF

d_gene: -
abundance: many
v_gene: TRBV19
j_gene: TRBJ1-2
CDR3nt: TGTGCCAGTAGTACTCGGACAGTAAACTATGGCTACACCTTC
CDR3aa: CASSTRTVNYGYTF

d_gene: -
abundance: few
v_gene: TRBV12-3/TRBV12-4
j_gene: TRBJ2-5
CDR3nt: TGTGCCAGCAGTTTAGTGGGGGGTTTAGAGACCCAGTACTTC
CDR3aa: CASSLVGGLETQYF

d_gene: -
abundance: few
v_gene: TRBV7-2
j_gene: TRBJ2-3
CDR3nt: TGTGCCAGCAGCCGCAATTCTGCCGGGACTCCGCAGTATTTT
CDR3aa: CASSRNSAGTPQYF

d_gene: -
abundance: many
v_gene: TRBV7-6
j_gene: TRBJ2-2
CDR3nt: TGTGCCAGCAGCTCCACCGCAGGGATGGTTACCGGGGAGCTGTTTTTT
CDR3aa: CASSSTAGMVTGELFF

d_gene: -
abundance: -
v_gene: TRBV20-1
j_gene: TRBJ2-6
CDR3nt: TGCAGTGCTAGAGATAGAAACTCTGGGGCCAACGTCCTGACTTTC
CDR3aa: CSARDRNSGANVLTF

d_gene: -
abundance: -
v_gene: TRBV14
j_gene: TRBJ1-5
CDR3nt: TGTGCCAGCAGCCAGGGGGGGATCAATCAGCCCCAGCATTTT
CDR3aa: CASSQGGINQPQHF

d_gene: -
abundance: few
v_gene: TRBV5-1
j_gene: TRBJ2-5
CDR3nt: TGCGCCAGCAGCTTGGGACGGGTCGATCAAGAGACCCAGTACTTC
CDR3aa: CASSLGRVDQETQYF